This record covers a single T cell receptor (beta chain). This sample was taken from a study of blood T cell repertoires in COVID-19. Study context: COVID-19 samples from acute and convalescent phases originated in the United States, Italy and Spain. Sources were T cells, B-cell-depleted T cells, or PBMCs; the material itself was cDNA or gDNA.

In the original processing: Reference gene primer amplification yielded estimated nucleated cell counts. Measured with immunoSEQ multiplex PCR; TCRdb has only the in-frame clones, and not every one. That table is the source of V, J and clone size, and D and trimming were worked out from the DNA. This table holds over 150,000 clones, roughly 84% found once. CDR3 length: 11 amino acids. The V end lost 6 bases, the J end lost 5 bases, and 6 bases lay between the germline ends. The genes are TRBV12-3 or TRBV12-4 and TRBJ2-3; no definite D call. The clonotype was recovered from a human donor in a cohort sampled during active COVID-19. The sequenced sample consisted of peripheral blood. Written as DNA, the CDR3 is TGTGCCAGCAGGCGCGGAGATACGCAGTATTTT. Translated: CASRRGDTQYF.